The present TCR beta chain was sequenced within a study of control samples from healthy donors and cancer patients. The CDR3 has 16 amino acids. CDR1 is SGHRS and CDR2 is YFSETQ in the germline V gene. J lost 3 bases, V lost 5 bases, and 7 bases had no gene match. Profiling relied on immunoSEQ multiplex PCR, and the TCRdb table lists in-frame clones only, not all of them. The data show around 200,000 clones, 90% to 95% seen once. This clone was seen just once. The specimen sequenced was blood. The TCR comes from a man aged 18 to 29 in good health. The chain has TRBV5-1 and TRBJ2-2; 10 bases map to TRBD1. The CDR3 is CASRGLTGGDTGELFF. Written as DNA, the CDR3 is TGCGCCAGCAGAGGGCTGACAGGGGGCGACACCGGGGAGCTGTTTTTT.